A selection of T cell receptor beta chains follows, all from one sample in a study of cytotoxic CD8 clonotypes in ibrutinib-treated CLL. The repertoire was sequenced with immunoSEQ multiplex PCR; TCRdb's copy has only in-frame clones and lacks some. This table has some 310,000 clones, 80% appearing once. The sequenced sample was PBMCs, obtained before ibrutinib treatment. The receptors stem from a human donor with chronic lymphocytic leukemia. Each CDR3 is given with its conserved first and last residue. The order of the fields is J gene, V gene, clone size, D gene, CDR3 DNA, CDR3 protein. The D gene is left open where the match is weak. Some rows have no size entry. The others give once, few or many, or a class for an expanded clone.

TRBJ1-5 TRBV28 . . TGTGCCAGCAGTTTTGAAGGTCAGGGCCACAATCAGCCCCAGCATTTT CASSFEGQGHNQPQHF
TRBJ2-7 TRBV4-2 . . TGTGCCAGCAGCCAAGATCACGCAGGAACTAGCTCCTACGAGCAGTACTTC CASSQDHAGTSSYEQYF
TRBJ2-7 TRBV10-3 few TRBD1 TGTGCCATCAGTGAGTCGGGGACAGTAACCGAGCAGTACTTC CAISESGTVTEQYF
TRBJ1-5 TRBV19 . . TGTGCCAGTAGTATCAAACACGCAACAAAAGGCCACCAGCCCCAGCATTTT CASSIKHATKGHQPQHF
TRBJ2-7 TRBV1 . . TGCACCAGCAGCCAATTGGACAGGAACTCCTACGAGCAGTACTTC CTSSQLDRNSYEQYF
TRBJ1-4 TRBV4-3 . . TGCGCCAGCAGCCGGGGCCCGGGACGTAATGAAAAACTGTTTTTT CASSRGPGRNEKLFF
TRBJ1-2 TRBV7-9 . . TGTGCCAGCAGCTTAACCCTGGGCCCTAACTATGGCTACACCTTC CASSLTLGPNYGYTF
TRBJ2-7 TRBV27 . . TGTGCCAGCAGTGCCCCCCAACGGGCGGCCTACGAGCAGTACTTC CASSAPQRAAYEQYF
TRBJ2-7 TRBV4-1 few . TGCGCCAGCAGCCAGATAGTCCAGCCTTTATACGAGCAGTACTTC CASSQIVQPLYEQYF
TRBJ2-3 TRBV6-1 . TRBD1 TGTGCCAGCAGTGAAGTACAGGGGTTTCTAACAGATACGCAGTATTTT CASSEVQGFLTDTQYF
TRBJ2-2 TRBV5-6 . TRBD1 TGTGCCAGCAGCCTGGGACAGGGGGTCCGGGAGCTGTTTTTT CASSLGQGVRELFF
TRBJ1-2 TRBV19 . . TGTGCCAGTAGTCTCACATATGGCTACACCTTC CASSLTYGYTF
TRBJ2-2 TRBV30 . . TGTGCCTGGAGTACCCCGCAGGGTAACACCGGGGAGCTGTTTTTT CAWSTPQGNTGELFF
TRBJ2-5 TRBV27 . . TGTGCCAGCAGTTTATACAGGGAAGAGACCCAGTACTTC CASSLYREETQYF
TRBJ2-5 TRBV15 . . TGTGCCACCAGCAAGCGGGTAACACCACAAGAGACCCAGTACTTC CATSKRVTPQETQYF
TRBJ2-1 TRBV5-4 . . TGTGCCAGCAGCACCTACAATGAGCAGTTCTTC CASSTYNEQFF
TRBJ2-7 TRBV4-3 . . TGCGCCAGCAGCCAAGATGAATACAGGTCCTCCTACGAGCAGTACTTC CASSQDEYRSSYEQYF
TRBJ2-7 TRBV5-1 . . TGCGCCAGCAGCTTGGACATGTTCTCCTACGAGCAGTACTTC CASSLDMFSYEQYF
TRBJ1-2 TRBV4-2 . . TGTGCCAGCAGCCAGTATCAGGGGATTGAGTATGGCTACACCTTC CASSQYQGIEYGYTF
TRBJ2-7 TRBV7-2 . TRBD2 TGTGCCAGCATCCCCGTAGCGGGAGGTTCCTACGAGCAGTACTTC CASIPVAGGSYEQYF
TRBJ2-1 TRBV7-3 . TRBD2 TGTGCCAGCAGCTCAACTAGCGGAAGTTACAATGAGCAGTTCTTC CASSSTSGSYNEQFF
TRBJ2-7 TRBV4-3 . TRBD1 TGCGCCAGCAGCCGAGCGACAGGGGGCTACGAGCAGTACTTC CASSRATGGYEQYF
TRBJ2-5 TRBV20-1 . . TGCAGTGCCGGCGCTGTAGAGACCCAGTACTTC CSAGAVETQYF
TRBJ2-6 TRBV4-3 . . TGCGCCAGCAGCCAAGAGGCCCAGCCCACTGGGGCCAACGTCCTGACTTTC CASSQEAQPTGANVLTF
TRBJ2-5 TRBV7-9 few . TGTGCCAGCAGCTTGAACGGAGAGACCCAGTACTTC CASSLNGETQYF
TRBJ2-1 TRBV7-3 . TRBD2 TGTGCCAGCAGCTTATCGGGACTAGCGGGAGCTGAGCAGTTCTTC CASSLSGLAGAEQFF
TRBJ2-1 TRBV7-3 . . TGTGCCAGCAGCTTAACCTACAGGGTAAAGCGGGATATCAATGAGCAGTTCTTC CASSLTYRVKRDINEQFF
TRBJ1-1 TRBV6-5 . TRBD1 TGTGCCAGCAGGGGACAGTTCACTGAAGCTTTCTTT CASRGQFTEAFF
TRBJ2-3 TRBV27 . TRBD2 TGTGCCAGCAGTATCACTTTTAGCGGGAGCACAGATACGCAGTATTTT CASSITFSGSTDTQYF
TRBJ2-1 TRBV27 . . TGTGCCAGCAGTTCCGCTAGGTTAGGTTCTAGAGGTGATGAGCAGTTCTTC CASSSARLGSRGDEQFF
TRBJ2-3 TRBV7-2 . TRBD2 TGTGCCAGCAGCTTACGGACTAGCGGCACAGATACGCAGTATTTT CASSLRTSGTDTQYF
TRBJ2-1 TRBV30 . TRBD1 TGTGCCTGGAGTGTACCTACCGGGACAGGGCCCTACAATGAGCAGTTCTTC CAWSVPTGTGPYNEQFF
TRBJ2-7 TRBV21-1 . . TGTGCCAGCAGCAAACAGGCGGGGGCCTACGAGCAGTACTTC CASSKQAGAYEQYF
TRBJ1-2 TRBV9 . . TGTGCCAGCAGCGTAGACCCCCTTGGAGGCTACACCTTC CASSVDPLGGYTF
TRBJ1-5 TRBV5-6 . . TGTGCCAGCAGCTCACGGACGGACGTTGGACCCCAGCATTTT CASSSRTDVGPQHF
TRBJ2-1 TRBV30 . . TGTGCCTGGAGTTTAAAGGGGCTATCCTACAATGAGCAGTTCTTC CAWSLKGLSYNEQFF
TRBJ1-2 TRBV29-1 . . TGCAGCGTTGTGAGCCAGCAAGGGGGCTACACCTTC CSVVSQQGGYTF
TRBJ1-5 TRBV27 . . TGTGCCAGCAGTCAGCTCAGCAATCAGCCCCAGCATTTT CASSQLSNQPQHF
TRBJ1-1 TRBV5-1 once TRBD1 TGCGCCAGCAGCACCGGACAGGCGGGAATGAACACTGAAGCTTTCTTT CASSTGQAGMNTEAFF
TRBJ1-5 TRBV7-9 . . TGTGCCAGCAGCAACGCAAGGGGTCAGCCCCAGCATTTT CASSNARGQPQHF
TRBJ2-7 TRBV5-1 . . TGCGCCAGCAGCACAGGACAGCCTCTGGGGGAGCAGTACTTC CASSTGQPLGEQYF
TRBJ2-3 TRBV7-2 . TRBD2 TGTGCCAGCAGCCAACGGACTAGCGGCACAGATACGCAGTATTTT CASSQRTSGTDTQYF
TRBJ2-7 TRBV30 . . TGTGCCTGGAGTTCCCGGTTGAAGCCCGAGCAGTACTTC CAWSSRLKPEQYF
TRBJ2-1 TRBV2 . TRBD2 TGTGCCAGCAGTCCAGGGACTAGCGGGAGGGACTACAATGAGCAGTTCTTC CASSPGTSGRDYNEQFF
TRBJ1-4 TRBV6-1 . TRBD1 TGTGCCAGTGGACAGGGAAGAAGGTTTAATGAAAAACTGTTTTTT CASGQGRRFNEKLFF
TRBJ1-4 TRBV27 once TRBD1 TGTGCCAGCAGAAGAGGACAGGGCTCTAATGAAAAACTGTTTTTT CASRRGQGSNEKLFF
TRBJ2-5 TRBV12-5 . . TGTGCTAGTGGTTCAGGGGTGTCGGAGACCCAGTACTTC CASGSGVSETQYF
TRBJ2-4 TRBV12-5 . TRBD1 TGTGCTAGTGGTTTGGAAAGAACTAAGGGACAGGGGGTCTTCCTGGCCAAAAACATTCAGTACTTC CASGLERTKGQGVFLAKNIQYF
TRBJ2-7 TRBV18 few TRBD2 TGTGCCAGCTCACCAAGCGGGAGACTCTACGAGCAGTACTTC CASSPSGRLYEQYF
TRBJ2-1 TRBV29-1 . TRBD2 TGCAGCGTTGAAGAGGGTCCAGCGGGAGACGGTAATGAGCAGTTCTTC CSVEEGPAGDGNEQFF
TRBJ1-1 TRBV25-1 . . TGTGCCAGCGGGGGGTCCATGAACACTGAAGCTTTCTTT CASGGSMNTEAFF
TRBJ2-7 TRBV27 once TRBD2 TGTGCCAGCAGTCGAGGGACTAGCGGGCTCAGCTCCTACGAGCAGTACTTC CASSRGTSGLSSYEQYF
TRBJ2-7 TRBV4-3 . . TGCGCCAGCAGCCAAGAGCACCCCTACGAGCAGTACTTC CASSQEHPYEQYF
TRBJ2-7 TRBV9 . TRBD2 TGTGCCAGCAGCGTAGTTCTAGCGGGAGGCGAGCAGTACTTC CASSVVLAGGEQYF